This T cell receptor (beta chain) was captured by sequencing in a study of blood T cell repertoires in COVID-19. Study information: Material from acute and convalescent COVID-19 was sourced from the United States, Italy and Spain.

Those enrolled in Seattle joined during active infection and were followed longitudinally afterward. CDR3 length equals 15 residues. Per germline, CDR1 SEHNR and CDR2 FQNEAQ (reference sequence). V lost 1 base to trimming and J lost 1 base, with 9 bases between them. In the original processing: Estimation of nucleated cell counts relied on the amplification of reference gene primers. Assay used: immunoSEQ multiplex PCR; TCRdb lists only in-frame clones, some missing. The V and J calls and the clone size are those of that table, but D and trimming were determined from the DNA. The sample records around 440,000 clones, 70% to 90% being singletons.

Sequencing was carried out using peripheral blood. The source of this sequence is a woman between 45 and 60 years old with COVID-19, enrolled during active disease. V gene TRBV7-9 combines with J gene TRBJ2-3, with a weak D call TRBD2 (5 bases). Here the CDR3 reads CASSLGSGRTDTQYF. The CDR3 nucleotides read TGTGCCAGCAGCTTAGGAAGCGGCCGCACAGATACGCAGTATTTT.